The clone carrying this T cell receptor (beta chain) has more than one count but fewer than ten. The entry originates in a study of beta chain features in type 1 diabetes. All of the isolated RNA was reverse transcribed, so expressed TCRB transcripts were sequenced. The protocol was immunoSEQ multiplex PCR, while the TCRdb copy is restricted to in-frame clones and leaves out a portion. The table has 250,000 or so clones, 27% seen once. V was clipped by 5 bases and J by 2 bases, with 11 bases between them. CDR1 and CDR2 (germline): SGHTA, FQGNSA. The CDR3 length is 14 residues. The source of this sequence is a young man in good health. The sequencing sample was made of central memory CD4+ T cells from blood. V usage is TRBV7-2 and J usage is TRBJ2-3, with no clear D. DNA for the CDR3: TGTGCCAGCAGCCTGGGGATCGACACAGATACGCAGTATTTT. As protein: CASSLGIDTDTQYF.